The 23 T cell receptor beta chains listed next were all sequenced from one sample in a study of patients and donors after allogeneic stem cell transplantation. TCRdb passed the RT-PCR reads through MiXCR, listing each CDR3 protein once. The profile covers more than 150,000 distinct CDR3 sequences, with 40% to 45% appearing a single time and 30% to 35% taken by the ten largest. Sequenced sample: blood, either unsorted or a sorted T cell fraction (not recorded which). The receptor set was obtained from a human donor who was either an allogeneic HSCT recipient or a stem cell or donor lymphocyte infusion donor (not recorded which). It is not recorded whose cells these are; they may come from a transplant donor.

This clonotype was observed a handful of times. The chain carries TRBV4-2 and TRBJ1-2, with 7 bases lining up with TRBD1. This CDR3 comprises 15 residues. J lost 5 bases, V lost 0 bases, and 6 bases had no gene match. Germline V lookup: CDR1 LGHNA, CDR2 YNFKEQ. The CDR3 DNA sequence: TGTGCCAGCAGCCAAGATCCAGGGGGTGGTTATGGCTACACCTTC. Its translation is CASSQDPGGGYGYTF.

The chain recombines TRBV4-2 with TRBJ1-2; D not certain. This CDR3 region has 18 residues. Trimming shortened V by 0 bases and J by 8 bases, and 25 bases separated the two germline ends. The V gene's germline CDR1 is LGHNA and CDR2 YNFKEQ. The CDR3: CASSQDLFDGEVSLGYTF. The CDR3 coding sequence is TGTGCCAGCAGCCAAGATTTATTCGACGGGGAAGTATCATTGGGCTACACCTTC.

This clonotype has more than one count but fewer than ten. The rearrangement links TRBV27 to TRBJ2-3; D unclear. V lost 2 bases to trimming and J lost 1 base, with 4 bases between them. Germline loops: CDR1 MNHEY, CDR2 SMNVEV (reference sequence). The CDR3 runs 13 residues. The CDR3, as DNA: TGTGCCAGCAGTTTAGACCGCACAGATACGCAGTATTTT. It codes for CASSLDRTDTQYF.

J is TRBJ1-1 and V is TRBV5-5; tentative D call: TRBD1 (6 bases). The CDR3 consists of 15 residues. V gave up 4 bases and J gave up 8 bases, with 21 bases separating them. CDR1 is SGHKS, CDR2 YYEKEE, per germline (reference sequence). The CDR3 bases are TGTGCCAGCAGCCCGAACCCAGGGGCCATCCCCGAAGCTTTCTTT. Amino acids: CASSPNPGAIPEAFF. Based on the CDR3 plus reference TRBV5-5 and TRBJ1-1, the full variable domain is DAGVTQSPTHLIKTRGQQVTLRCSPISGHKSVSWYQQVLGQGPQFIFQYYEKEERGRGNFPDRFSARQFPNYSSELNVNALLLGDSALYLCASSPNPGAIPEAFFGQGTRLTVV.

The chain has TRBV6-1 and TRBJ1-1, with a possible D match to TRBD1 (6 bases). This CDR3 is 14 amino acids long. The V gene's germline CDR1 is MNHNS and CDR2 SASEGT. Trimming shortened V by 6 bases and J by 3 bases, and 14 bases separated the two germline ends. The CDR3 loop reads CASRPYRDDTEAFF. Written as DNA, the CDR3 is TGTGCCAGCAGACCCTACAGGGATGACACTGAAGCTTTCTTT.

This clonotype was observed a few times. This chain connects TRBV7-9 to TRBJ1-2; no clear D. The V gene's germline CDR1 is SEHNR and CDR2 FQNEAQ (reference sequence). V was pared by 5 bases and J by 4 bases, with 8 bases between. CDR3 length: 12 amino acids. CDR3 coding DNA: TGTGCCAGCAGCCAAGACATCTATGGCTACACCTTC. It encodes CASSQDIYGYTF.

V and J are TRBV20-1 and TRBJ2-2, with D hard to call. The CDR3 contains 12 residues. Germline assignment: CDR1 DFQATT and CDR2 SNEGSKA (reference sequence). Trimming pared 1 base from V and 4 bases from J, leaving 4 bases between. CDR3 in DNA: TGCAGTGCTAGAGGCAGCACCGGGGAGCTGTTTTTT. Translating it yields CSARGSTGELFF.

The chain joins TRBV7-9 to TRBJ1-2, with TRBD1 matching over 8 bases. This CDR3 is built from 15 residues. With 1 base clipped from V and 4 bases from J, the junction kept 5 bases outside the gene matches. CDR1 is SEHNR, CDR2 FQNEAQ, per germline (reference sequence). The CDR3 DNA follows: TGTGCCAGCAGCTTAGGGCAGGGGGCTGTCTATGGCTACACCTTC. Encoded protein: CASSLGQGAVYGYTF.

This clonotype occurred a few times. The chain recombines TRBV18 with TRBJ1-4, with no clear D. Trimming shortened V by 2 bases and J by 2 bases, and 6 bases separated the two germline ends. Germline-derived CDR1 and CDR2 are KGHSH and LQKENI. CDR3 length: 14 residues. The CDR3 nucleotides read TGTGCCAGCTCACCAGAGGGTACTAATGAAAAACTGTTTTTT. It specifies CASSPEGTNEKLFF.

The rearrangement joins TRBV21-1 to TRBJ1-2. TRBV21-1 is recorded as a pseudogene. The CDR3 sequence is 13 residues long. This CDR3 is CASSTKRGYGYTF. Written as DNA, the CDR3 is TGTGCCAGCAGCACCAAGCGCGGCTATGGCTACACCTTC.

This clonotype has more than one count but fewer than ten. The V call is TRBV12-3 or TRBV12-4, the J call TRBJ1-2; D call uncertain. V lost 5 bases, J lost 4 bases, and 17 bases lay in between. This CDR3 comprises 15 residues. The CDR3 loop is CASSPRGEPFYGYTF. In DNA, the CDR3 is TGTGCCAGCAGTCCCCGGGGAGAGCCATTCTATGGCTACACCTTC.

The chain recombines TRBV9 with TRBJ2-7; D is possibly TRBD1 or TRBD2 (6 bases each). The germline V and J ends were trimmed by 0 bases and 4 bases, with 14 bases remaining between them. CDR1 and CDR2 (germline): SGDLS, YYNGEE. This CDR3 is 15 amino acids long. CDR3 loop: CASSVGGGGGYEQYF. The CDR3 DNA reads as TGTGCCAGCAGCGTAGGTGGAGGGGGAGGATACGAGCAGTACTTC. Variable domain in full (rest from reference TRBV9 and TRBJ2-7): DSGVTQTPKHLITATGQRVTLRCSPRSGDLSVYWYQQSLDQGLQFLIQYYNGEERAKGNILERFSAQQFPDLHSELNLSSLELGDSALYFCASSVGGGGGYEQYFGPGTRLTVT.

The CDR3: CASSSPIVPPTGELFF. The DNA of the CDR3 is TGTGCCAGCAGTTCCCCGATTGTCCCCCCAACCGGGGAGCTGTTTTTT. The chain joins TRBV12-3 or TRBV12-4 to TRBJ2-2; D not resolved. Trimming removed 4 bases from V and 5 bases from J, with 17 bases in between. The CDR3 has 16 amino acids.

This chain connects TRBV24-1 to TRBJ2-2, with 11 positions matching TRBD1. Germline assignment: CDR1 KGHDR and CDR2 SFDVKD. After removal of 0 bases from V and 4 bases from J, the junction contained 0 bases not matched to a gene. The CDR3 spans 16 residues. This CDR3 is CATSDLGTGGTGELFF. CDR3 DNA: TGTGCCACCAGTGATTTGGGGACAGGGGGCACCGGGGAGCTGTTTTTT.

This clonotype occurred a few times. V and J are TRBV9 and TRBJ1-1, with TRBD1 matching over 8 bases. The CDR3 spans 16 residues. The germline gives CDR1 SGDLS, CDR2 YYNGEE. The V gene end was trimmed by 4 bases and the J gene end by 5 bases; junction bases not matched to a gene: 13. The CDR3: CASSSRHRGDGTEAFF. The CDR3, as DNA: TGTGCCAGCAGCTCAAGACACAGGGGGGATGGGACTGAAGCTTTCTTT.

This rearrangement joins TRBV6-2 or TRBV6-3 to TRBJ1-1; D unresolved. Germline V lookup: CDR1 MNHEY, CDR2 SVGEGT. The CDR3 covers 14 residues. The V gene lost 2 bases and the J gene lost 1 base, with 8 bases spanning the gap. This chain's CDR3 is CASSYETPNTEAFF. In DNA form, the CDR3 reads TGTGCCAGCAGTTACGAGACACCGAACACTGAAGCTTTCTTT.

The rearrangement joins TRBV10-3 to TRBJ1-5; the D gene is possibly TRBD1 (5 bases). Deletions cut 3 bases from V and 9 bases from J, with 12 bases between. Germline assignment: CDR1 ENHRY and CDR2 SYGVKD. The CDR3 is made up of 13 amino acids. CDR3 DNA: TGTGCCATCAGTGACAGGGTAATCGGGCCCCAGCATTTT. It specifies CAISDRVIGPQHF.

This clonotype came up once. The rearrangement links TRBV3-1 to TRBJ2-2; 8 positions match TRBD2. J gave up 4 bases and V 4 bases, and 8 bases lay outside the gene matches. Looked up from germline, CDR1 is LGHDT and CDR2 is YNNKEL (reference sequence). The CDR3 spans 16 residues. For the CDR3, the DNA is TGTGCCAGCAGCCTAAGACTAGCGTCGAGCACCGGGGAGCTGTTTTTT. Amino acid sequence: CASSLRLASSTGELFF.

The genes are TRBV20-1 and TRBJ1-2, with TRBD1 as a possible D gene (6 bases). The CDR3 is made up of 15 amino acids. CDR1 and CDR2 from the germline V gene are DFQATT and SNEGSKA (reference sequence). V shed 1 base and J shed 4 bases, with 16 bases lying between them. As DNA, the CDR3 is TGCAGTGCTAGAGCGGACAGTACGCTTTTCTATGGCTACACCTTC. Its translation: CSARADSTLFYGYTF.

This clonotype came up a few times. The CDR3, as DNA: TGTGCCAGCAGTTACTCGGGGACAGTGAACACTGAAGCTTTCTTT. Protein product: CASSYSGTVNTEAFF. The chain combines TRBV6-5 with TRBJ1-1; the match to TRBD1 covers 7 bases. CDR1 is MNHEY and CDR2 is SVGAGI in the germline V gene. Trimming took 0 bases from V and 0 from J; bases not matched to a gene: 1. CDR3 size: 15 residues.

V gene TRBV3-1 combines with J gene TRBJ1-1; perhaps TRBD1 as D (6 bases). The germline V gene has CDR1 LGHDT and CDR2 YNNKEL (reference sequence). CDR3 length: 14 amino acids. The V end lost 6 bases, the J end lost 5 bases, and 16 bases lay between the germline ends. The CDR3 region has the DNA TGTGCCAGCAGGGCAGAGGGGGGAGGTACTGAAGCTTTCTTT. Protein product: CASRAEGGGTEAFF.

The chain couples TRBV27 to TRBJ1-2; D might be TRBD1 (6 bases). V dropped 7 bases and J dropped 7 bases, with 13 bases sitting between them. The V gene's germline CDR1 is MNHEY and CDR2 SMNVEV (reference sequence). The CDR3 is made up of 12 amino acids. The CDR3 loop reads CASISGVGGYTF. CDR3 DNA sequence: TGTGCCAGCATCTCAGGGGTTGGTGGCTACACCTTC.

The chain links TRBV5-1 to TRBJ2-7; the D gene is possibly TRBD2 (5 bases). The CDR3 spans 15 residues. V dropped 5 bases and J dropped 6 bases, with 21 bases sitting between them. The V gene's germline CDR1 is SGHRS and CDR2 YFSETQ. CDR3 protein: CASRRGLTVYSEQYF. CDR3 nucleotide sequence: TGCGCCAGCAGACGCGGACTCACAGTTTATTCCGAGCAGTACTTC.